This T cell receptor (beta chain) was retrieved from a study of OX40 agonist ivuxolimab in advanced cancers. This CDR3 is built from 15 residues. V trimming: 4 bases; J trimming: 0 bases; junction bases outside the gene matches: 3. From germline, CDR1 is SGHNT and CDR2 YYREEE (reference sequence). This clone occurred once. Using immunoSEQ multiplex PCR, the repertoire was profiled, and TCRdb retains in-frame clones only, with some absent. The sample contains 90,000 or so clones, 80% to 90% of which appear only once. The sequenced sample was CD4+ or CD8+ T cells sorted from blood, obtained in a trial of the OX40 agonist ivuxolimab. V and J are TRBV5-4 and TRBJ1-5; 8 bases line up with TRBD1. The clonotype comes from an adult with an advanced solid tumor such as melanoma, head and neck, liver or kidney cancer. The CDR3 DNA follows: TGTGCCAGCAGCACAGGGACAGGTAGCAATCAGCCCCAGCATTTT. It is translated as CASSTGTGSNQPQHF.